This T cell receptor (beta chain) came from a study of a mutant IDH1 vaccine in newly diagnosed glioma. Method: immunoSEQ multiplex PCR; TCRdb's copy keeps in-frame clones and lacks some. The table lists about 21,000 clones, about 90% of them singletons, with more than 5.5% in the top ten. Trimming pared 7 bases from V and 2 bases from J, leaving 12 bases between. Germline V gene data show CDR1 as MGHDK and CDR2 as SYGVNS. The CDR3 sequence is 14 residues long. Time point here: week 11, during vaccination. What each vaccine dose contained was 300 ug of mutant IDH1 20-mer peptide, accompanied by topical imiquimod. Note on this clone: Its target is not known.

The origin of this receptor is a woman in her thirties or forties with glioma. The chain has TRBV25-1 and TRBJ1-5, with a possible D match to TRBD1 (5 bases). The sample consisted of PBMCs, taken from a glioma patient whose treatment included an IDH1 peptide vaccine. The CDR3 nucleotides are TGTGCCAGCACCCTTTCACAGGGCAATCAGCCCCAGCATTTT. It specifies CASTLSQGNQPQHF.